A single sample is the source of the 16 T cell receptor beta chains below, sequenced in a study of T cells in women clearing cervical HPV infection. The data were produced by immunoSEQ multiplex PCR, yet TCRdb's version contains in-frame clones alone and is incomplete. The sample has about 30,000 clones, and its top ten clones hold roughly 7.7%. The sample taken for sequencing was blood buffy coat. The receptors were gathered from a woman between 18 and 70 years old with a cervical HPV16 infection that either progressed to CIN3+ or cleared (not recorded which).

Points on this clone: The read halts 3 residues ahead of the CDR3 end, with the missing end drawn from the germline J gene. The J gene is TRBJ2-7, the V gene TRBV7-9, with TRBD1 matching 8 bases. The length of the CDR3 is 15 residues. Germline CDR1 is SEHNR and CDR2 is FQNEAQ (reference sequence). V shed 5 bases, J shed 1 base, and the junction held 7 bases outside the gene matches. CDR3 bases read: TGTGCCAGCAGCACGGACAGGGTAATTTCCTACGAG. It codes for CASSTDRVISYE. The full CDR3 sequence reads CASSTDRVISYEQYF.

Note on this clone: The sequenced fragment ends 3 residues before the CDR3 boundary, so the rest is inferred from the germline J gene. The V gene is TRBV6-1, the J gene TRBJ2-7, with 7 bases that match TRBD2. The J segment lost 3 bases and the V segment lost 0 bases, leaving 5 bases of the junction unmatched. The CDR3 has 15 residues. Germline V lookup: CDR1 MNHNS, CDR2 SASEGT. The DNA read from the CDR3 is TGTGCCAGCAGTGAAGCCTCTAGCGGAAACTACGAG. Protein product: CASSEASSGNYE. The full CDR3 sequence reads CASSEASSGNYEQYF.

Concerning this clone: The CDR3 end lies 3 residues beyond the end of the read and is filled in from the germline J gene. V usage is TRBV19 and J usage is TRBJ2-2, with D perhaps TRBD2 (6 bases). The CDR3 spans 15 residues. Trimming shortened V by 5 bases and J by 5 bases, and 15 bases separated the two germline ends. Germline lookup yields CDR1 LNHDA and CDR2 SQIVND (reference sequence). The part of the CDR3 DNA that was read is TGTGCCAGTAGTCTTAGCGGCCGGGGAACCGGGGAG. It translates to CASSLSGRGTGE. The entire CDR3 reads CASSLSGRGTGELFF.

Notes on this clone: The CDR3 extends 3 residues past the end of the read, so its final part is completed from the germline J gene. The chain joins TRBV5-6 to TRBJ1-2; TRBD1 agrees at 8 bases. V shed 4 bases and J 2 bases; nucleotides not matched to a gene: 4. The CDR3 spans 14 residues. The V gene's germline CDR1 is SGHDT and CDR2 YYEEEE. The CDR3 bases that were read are TGTGCCAGCAGCCCGGGACAGGCGAACTATGGC. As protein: CASSPGQANYG. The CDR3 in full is CASSPGQANYGYTF.

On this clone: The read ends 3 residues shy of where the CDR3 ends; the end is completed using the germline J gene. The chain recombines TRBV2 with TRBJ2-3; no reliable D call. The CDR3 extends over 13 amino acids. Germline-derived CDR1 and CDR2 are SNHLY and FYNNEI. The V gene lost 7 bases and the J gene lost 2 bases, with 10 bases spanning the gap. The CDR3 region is CASKQSTTDTQYF. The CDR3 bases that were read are TGTGCCAGCAAACAGTCAACCACAGATACG. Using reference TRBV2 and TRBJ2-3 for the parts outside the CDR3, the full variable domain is EPEVTQTPSHQVTQMGQEVILRCVPISNHLYFYWYRQILGQKVEFLVSFYNNEISEKSEIFDDQFSVERPDGSNFTLKIRSTKLEDSAMYFCASKQSTTDTQYFGPGTRLTVL.

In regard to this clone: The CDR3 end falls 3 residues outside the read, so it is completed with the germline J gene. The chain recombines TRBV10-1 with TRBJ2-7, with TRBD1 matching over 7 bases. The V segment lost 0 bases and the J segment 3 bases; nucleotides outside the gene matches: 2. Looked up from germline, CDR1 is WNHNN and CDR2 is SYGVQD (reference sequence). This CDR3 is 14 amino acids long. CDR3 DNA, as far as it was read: TGCGCCAGCAGTGAGTCAGGGGGCCTCTACGAG. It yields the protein CASSESGGLYE. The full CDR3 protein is CASSESGGLYEQYF.

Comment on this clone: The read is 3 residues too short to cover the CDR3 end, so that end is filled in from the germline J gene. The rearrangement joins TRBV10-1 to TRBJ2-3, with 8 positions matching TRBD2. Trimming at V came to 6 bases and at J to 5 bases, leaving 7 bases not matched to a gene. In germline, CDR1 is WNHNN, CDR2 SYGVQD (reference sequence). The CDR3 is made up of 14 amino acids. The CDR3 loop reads CASRAGLGGDTQYF. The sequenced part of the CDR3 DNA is TGCGCCAGCAGGGCGGGACTAGGTGGAGATACG.

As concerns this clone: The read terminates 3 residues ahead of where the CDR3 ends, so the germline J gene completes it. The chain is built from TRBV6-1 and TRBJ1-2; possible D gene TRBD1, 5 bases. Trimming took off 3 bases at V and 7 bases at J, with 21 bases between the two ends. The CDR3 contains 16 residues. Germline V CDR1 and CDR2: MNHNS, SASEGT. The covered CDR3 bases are TGTGCCAGCAGTGATCGACAGAGGTTCCAGCCAAGTGGC. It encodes CASSDRQRFQPSG. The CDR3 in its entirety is CASSDRQRFQPSGYTF.

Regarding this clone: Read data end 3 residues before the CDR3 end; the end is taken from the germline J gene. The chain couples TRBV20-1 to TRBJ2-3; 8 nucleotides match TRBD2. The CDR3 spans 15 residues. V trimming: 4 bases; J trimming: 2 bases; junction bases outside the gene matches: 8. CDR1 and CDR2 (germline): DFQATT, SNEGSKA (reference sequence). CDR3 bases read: TGCAGTGCTATAATACTAGCGGAGTACACAGATACG. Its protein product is CSAIILAEYTDT. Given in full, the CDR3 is CSAIILAEYTDTQYF.

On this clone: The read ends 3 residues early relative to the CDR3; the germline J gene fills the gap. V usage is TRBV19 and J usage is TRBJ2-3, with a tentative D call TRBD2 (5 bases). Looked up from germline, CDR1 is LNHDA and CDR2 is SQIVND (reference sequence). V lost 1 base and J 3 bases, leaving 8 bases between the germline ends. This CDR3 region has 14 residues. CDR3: CASSIARGTDTQYF. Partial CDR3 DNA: TGTGCCAGTAGTATAGCACGGGGAACAGATACG.

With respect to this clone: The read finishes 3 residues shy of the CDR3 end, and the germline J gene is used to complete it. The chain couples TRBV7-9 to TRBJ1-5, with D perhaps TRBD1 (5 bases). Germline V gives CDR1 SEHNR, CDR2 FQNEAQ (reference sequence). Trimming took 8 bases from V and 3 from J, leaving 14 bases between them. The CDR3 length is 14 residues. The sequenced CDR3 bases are TGTGCCAGCGGTGCAGGGTCTTACAATCAGCCC. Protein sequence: CASGAGSYNQP. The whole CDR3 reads CASGAGSYNQPQHF.

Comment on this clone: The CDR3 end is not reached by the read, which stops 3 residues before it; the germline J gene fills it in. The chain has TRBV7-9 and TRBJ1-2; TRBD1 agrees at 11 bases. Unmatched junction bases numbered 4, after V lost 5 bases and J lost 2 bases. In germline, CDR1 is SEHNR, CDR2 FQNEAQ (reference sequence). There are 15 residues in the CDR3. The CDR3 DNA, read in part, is TGTGCCAGCAGCGTCGGACAGGGGGCGAACTATGGC. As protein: CASSVGQGANYG. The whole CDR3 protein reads CASSVGQGANYGYTF.

The DNA read from the CDR3 is TGTGCCAGTGCCGAAGGGACAGTCTACAATGAG. Protein sequence: CASAEGTVYNE. The CDR3 in full is CASAEGTVYNEQFF. The chain links TRBV6-2 or TRBV6-3 to TRBJ2-1; the match to TRBD1 covers 7 bases. The read finishes 3 residues shy of the CDR3 end, and the germline J gene is used to complete it. This CDR3 spans 14 amino acids. The V segment lost 9 bases and the J segment 3 bases; nucleotides outside the gene matches: 8. Germline V CDR1 and CDR2: MNHEY, SVGEGT.

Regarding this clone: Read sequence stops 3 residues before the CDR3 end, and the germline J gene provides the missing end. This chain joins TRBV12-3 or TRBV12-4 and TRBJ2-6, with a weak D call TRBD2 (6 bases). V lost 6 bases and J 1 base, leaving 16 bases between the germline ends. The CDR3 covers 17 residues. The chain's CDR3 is CASRRRGLVSGANVLTF. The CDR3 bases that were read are TGTGCCAGCAGACGGAGGGGATTGGTTTCTGGGGCCAACGTC.

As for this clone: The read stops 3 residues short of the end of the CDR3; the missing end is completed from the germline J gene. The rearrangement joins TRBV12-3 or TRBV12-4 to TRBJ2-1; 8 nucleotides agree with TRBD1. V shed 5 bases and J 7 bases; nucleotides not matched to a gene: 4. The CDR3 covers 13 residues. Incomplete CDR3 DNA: TGTGCCAGCAGTGTGACAGGGGATAATGAG. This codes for CASSVTGDNE. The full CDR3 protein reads CASSVTGDNEQFF.

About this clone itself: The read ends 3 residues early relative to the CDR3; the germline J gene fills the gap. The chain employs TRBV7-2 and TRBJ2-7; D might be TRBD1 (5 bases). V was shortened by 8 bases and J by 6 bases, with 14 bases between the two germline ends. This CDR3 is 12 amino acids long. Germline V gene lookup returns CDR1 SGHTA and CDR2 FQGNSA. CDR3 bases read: TGTGCCAGCGGCGGCAGGGTGCTCGAG. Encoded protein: CASGGRVLE. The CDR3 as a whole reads CASGGRVLEQYF.